This T cell receptor beta chain was sequenced for a study of shared clonotypes between healthy human individuals. As for the study in general: A couple of women and a few men aged 18 to 49 served as donors. Overall study results and limits: It was observed that 5% to 6% of naive CD4 clonotypes were shared across four donors.

Every subset had its genomic DNA shared out evenly among several immunoSEQ plates. This table comes from immunoSEQ multiplex PCR, and its TCRdb copy is limited to in-frame clones, with some not included. The sample comprises fewer than 2.5 million clones, roughly 93% of which are singletons, and about 0.38% rests with the top ten. This CDR3 comprises 14 residues. V shed 9 bases and J 4 bases; nucleotides not matched to a gene: 10. Germline V gives CDR1 SGHRS, CDR2 YFSETQ. This clone was picked up one time. No antigen is known for it. The sequence was obtained from a man younger than 35 in good health. Some clones in this sample may be carry-over from other donors' samples. The source material was naive CD4+ T cells from PBMCs. The subset was: CD45RA+ positively selected. J is TRBJ2-7 and V is TRBV5-1; 10 nucleotides line up with TRBD2. The CDR3 bases are TGCGCCACCTCCGAGACTAGCGGGTCGTACGAGCAGTACTTC. As protein: CATSETSGSYEQYF.